Below are 30 T cell receptor beta chains sequenced from a single sample in a study of tissue T cells after allogeneic stem cell transplantation. Time point indicated: mouse harvest day 14 after allogeneic transplant. Mouse grafts combined 10^7 T-cell-depleted bone marrow cells with 10^6 splenic CD5+ T cells. Measured with immunoSEQ multiplex PCR; TCRdb has only the in-frame clones, and not every one. The sample holds about 4,000 clones, 47% seen once. Source material: gut tissue. These receptors were collected from a female BALB/c mouse given C57BL/6 T cells with graft-versus-host disease after an allogeneic hematopoietic cell transplant.

On this clone: Gene and germline names: mouse. With the read ending 1 residue before the CDR3 end, the germline J gene is used to fill in that end. The chain recombines TRBV3 with TRBJ2-3; 9 bases agree with TRBD2. V was pared by 5 bases and J by 6 bases, with 3 bases of the junction left unmatched. This CDR3 region has 13 residues. Per germline, CDR1 SNHLY and CDR2 FYNGKV (reference sequence). The CDR3 is CASSLGLGETLYF. The covered CDR3 bases are TGTGCCAGCAGCCTCGGACTGGGGGAAACGCTGTAT.

This clone is deemed medium-sized. Gene names refer to mouse genes. The CDR3 loop reads CASSPPGQYSGNTLYF. CDR3 DNA (partial): TGTGCCAGCAGTCCCCCGGGACAATATTCTGGAAATACGCTCTAT. The chain couples TRBV26 to TRBJ1-3; D perhaps matches TRBD1 (6 bases). The sequenced fragment ends 1 residue before the CDR3 boundary, so the rest is inferred from the germline J gene. Trimming removed 4 bases from V and 0 bases from J, with 13 bases in between. This CDR3 contains 16 residues. Per germline, CDR1 KGHPV and CDR2 FQNQEV (reference sequence).

This clone was seen only once. The genes and germline here are from mouse. Sequencing ends 1 residue short of the CDR3 end; the germline J gene provides the rest. This chain uses TRBV3 with TRBJ2-5; 10 nucleotides match TRBD1. With V trimmed by 3 bases and J by 5 bases, 2 bases remained unmatched. Germline V gene data show CDR1 as SNHLY and CDR2 as FYNGKV (reference sequence). This CDR3 spans 14 amino acids. The CDR3: CASSLGDRGDTQYF. CDR3 DNA (partial): TGTGCCAGCAGCTTGGGGGACAGGGGAGACACCCAGTAC.

On this clone itself: Gene names and germline refer to mouse. The CDR3 end falls 1 residue outside the read, so it is completed with the germline J gene. The V gene is TRBV26, the J gene TRBJ2-1; no reliable D call. CDR1 is KGHPV, CDR2 FQNQEV, per germline (reference sequence). The V and J ends lost 5 bases and 3 bases respectively, with 5 bases between them. CDR3 size: 12 residues. The sequenced part of the CDR3 DNA is TGTGCCAGCAGTTCCTCCTATGCTGAGCAGTTC. This encodes CASSSSYAEQF. The whole CDR3 reads CASSSSYAEQFF. The full variable domain, in which reference TRBV26 and TRBJ2-1 provide the parts outside the CDR3, is NSKVIQTPRYLVKGQGQKAKMRCIPEKGHPVVFWYQQNKNNEFKFLINFQNQEVLQQIDMTEKRFSAECPSNSPCSLEIQSSEAGDSALYLCASSSSYAEQFFGPGTRLTVL.

Note on this clone: All gene names here are mouse names. The sequenced fragment ends 1 residue before the CDR3 boundary, so the rest is inferred from the germline J gene. The J gene is TRBJ2-4, the V gene TRBV17, with D tentatively TRBD2 (6 bases). Between the trimmed V and J ends, which lost 3 bases and 0 bases, there was a span of 7 bases. The CDR3 contains 14 residues. Germline V lookup: CDR1 MNHDT, CDR2 YYDKIL. Partial CDR3 DNA: TGTGCTAGCAGTAGTTGGGGGAGTCAAAACACCTTGTAC. Translated, it gives CASSSWGSQNTLY. The whole CDR3 protein is CASSSWGSQNTLYF. The complete variable domain, with remaining parts taken from reference TRBV17 and TRBJ2-4, reads DTTVKQNPRYKLARVGKPVNLICSQTMNHDTMYWYQKKPNQAPKLLLFYYDKILNREADTFEKFQSSRPNNSFCSLYIGSAGLEYSAMYLCASSSWGSQNTLYFGAGTRLSVL.

Judged by abundance, this clone is large. Genes and germline are mouse. Read data end 1 residue before the CDR3 end; the end is taken from the germline J gene. The rearrangement uses TRBV16 and TRBJ2-1, with D perhaps matching TRBD2 (7 bases). The CDR3 has 15 amino acids. Trimming removed 4 bases from V and 3 bases from J, with 13 bases in between. Germline V gene sequence: CDR1 SGHSA, CDR2 FRNQAP. The CDR3 sequence: CASSYPGGLYAEQFF. The sequenced part of the CDR3 DNA is TGTGCAAGCAGCTACCCTGGGGGCCTCTATGCTGAGCAGTTC.

With regard to this clone: Genes and germline come from the mouse. This chain's CDR3 is CASSPGLNSDYTF. The DNA read from the CDR3 is TGTGCCAGCAGCCCCGGACTCAACTCCGACTACACC. The rearrangement joins TRBV19 to TRBJ1-2; no definite D call. The read terminates 1 residue ahead of where the CDR3 ends, so the germline J gene completes it. This CDR3 region has 13 residues. Trimming removed 5 bases at V and 2 bases at J, with 10 bases between. Germline V lookup: CDR1 FNHDT, CDR2 SITEND (reference sequence).

This clone was counted only a few times. Gene names and germline refer to mouse. The read terminates 1 residue before the CDR3 end, so the remaining end is supplied by the germline J gene. The chain has TRBV13-1 and TRBJ2-1; 11 bases match TRBD2. Germline CDR1 NSHNY, CDR2 SYGAGN. The ends lost 3 bases at V and 6 bases at J; junction bases unmatched: 8. The CDR3 has 16 residues. The chain's CDR3 is CASSVGLGGGGAEQFF. CDR3 bases read: TGTGCCAGCAGTGTCGGACTGGGGGGAGGAGGTGCTGAGCAGTTC.

Worth noting for this clone: All gene names here are mouse names. The sequenced part of the CDR3 DNA is TGTGCCAGCAGTCGACAGCTTCCCAACGAAAGATTATTT. Its translation is CASSRQLPNERLF. The entire CDR3 reads CASSRQLPNERLFF. The gene calls are TRBV26 and TRBJ1-4, with D perhaps TRBD1 (5 bases). The DNA ends 1 residue before the CDR3 does, and the rest of the CDR3 is filled in from the germline J gene. The germline V gene has CDR1 KGHPV and CDR2 FQNQEV (reference sequence). The CDR3 contains 14 residues. With 4 bases removed from V and 3 bases from J, the gap between germline ends came to 9 bases.

There are a few counts of this clone. Mouse germline and gene names are used. The read ends 1 residue shy of where the CDR3 ends; the end is completed using the germline J gene. The gene calls are TRBV26 and TRBJ2-7, with D maybe TRBD2 (7 bases). CDR1 and CDR2 from the germline V gene are KGHPV and FQNQEV (reference sequence). Trimming took 3 bases from V and 7 from J, leaving 13 bases between them. CDR3 length: 13 residues. The CDR3 sequence is CASSLWGAPEQYF. The CDR3 DNA, read in part, is TGTGCCAGCAGTCTTTGGGGGGCGCCGGAACAGTAC.

By proportion, this clone is medium-sized. Gene names denote mouse genes. The sequence runs out 1 residue before the end of the CDR3; the remainder is reconstructed from the germline J gene. V gene TRBV12-1 combines with J gene TRBJ2-4, with 8 positions matching TRBD1. The CDR3 is 15 amino acids. Germline V gives CDR1 SGHSN, CDR2 HYEKVE. V shed 0 bases and J 0 bases; nucleotides not matched to a gene: 1. CDR3 sequence: CASSLGQGSQNTLYF. CDR3 DNA, as far as it was read: TGTGCCAGCTCTCTCGGACAGGGTAGTCAAAACACCTTGTAC. Together with reference TRBV12-1 and TRBJ2-4, the CDR3 gives the full variable domain: DSGVVQSPRHIIKEKGGRSVLTCIPISGHSNVVWYQQTLGKELKFLIQHYEKVERDKGFLPSRFSVQQFDDYHSEMNMSALELEDSAMYFCASSLGQGSQNTLYFGAGTRLSVL.

In its sample, this clone was seen a few times. Mouse germline and gene names are used. The CDR3 end falls 1 residue outside the read, so it is completed with the germline J gene. The J gene is TRBJ2-7, the V gene TRBV26; 10 bases are shared with TRBD2. With V trimmed by 0 bases and J by 3 bases, 8 bases remained unmatched. The length of the CDR3 is 17 residues. The V gene's germline CDR1 is KGHPV and CDR2 FQNQEV (reference sequence). The CDR3: CASSLSPDWGALYEQYF. The sequenced CDR3 bases are TGTGCCAGCAGTCTGTCGCCAGACTGGGGGGCCCTCTATGAACAGTAC.

This clone has just a few counts. These gene names are mouse names. The read ends 1 residue before the CDR3 terminus; that terminus is restored from the germline J gene. This chain uses TRBV1 with TRBJ1-3; D perhaps matches TRBD1 (6 bases). The CDR3 totals 15 residues. Trimming stripped 5 bases from V and 0 bases from J, with 11 bases between. In germline, CDR1 is NSQYPW, CDR2 LRSPGD (reference sequence). CDR3: CTCSSGAASGNTLYF. CDR3 DNA (partial): TGCACCTGCAGTTCAGGGGCCGCTTCTGGAAATACGCTCTAT.

With respect to this clone: Mouse gene names and germline throughout. Read sequence stops 1 residue before the CDR3 end, and the germline J gene provides the missing end. The V gene is TRBV26, the J gene TRBJ2-3, with 9 bases identical to TRBD1. CDR1 KGHPV and CDR2 FQNQEV come from the germline V gene (reference sequence). This CDR3 region has 14 residues. The J segment lost 3 bases and the V segment lost 6 bases, leaving 4 bases of the junction unmatched. The CDR3 sequence is CASRGQGPAETLYF. Incomplete CDR3 DNA: TGTGCCAGCAGGGGACAGGGCCCCGCAGAAACGCTGTAT.

Remarks on this clone: Gene names and germline match the mouse. The read halts 1 residue ahead of the CDR3 end, with the missing end drawn from the germline J gene. The V call is TRBV12-1, the J call TRBJ2-7; 9 nucleotides align to TRBD1. With V trimmed by 0 bases and J by 0 bases, 2 bases remained unmatched. The CDR3 extends over 15 amino acids. Germline CDR1 is SGHSN and CDR2 is HYEKVE. The sequenced CDR3 bases are TGTGCCAGCTCTCTCGGGACAGGGAGCTCCTATGAACAGTAC. This sequence encodes CASSLGTGSSYEQY. The entire CDR3 protein reads CASSLGTGSSYEQYF.

On this clone: The germline and genes are mouse ones. The read ends 1 residue before the CDR3 terminus; that terminus is restored from the germline J gene. The rearrangement links TRBV2 to TRBJ1-3; D unclear. Per germline, CDR1 LGHNA and CDR2 YSYQKL. Between the trimmed V and J ends, which lost 0 bases and 0 bases, there was a span of 6 bases. This CDR3 region has 15 residues. Incomplete CDR3 DNA: TGTGCCAGCAGCCAAGATGGGGATTCTGGAAATACGCTCTAT. The encoded protein is CASSQDGDSGNTLY. The full CDR3 protein reads CASSQDGDSGNTLYF.

Regarding this clone: Genes and germline are mouse. The sequenced fragment ends 1 residue before the CDR3 boundary, so the rest is inferred from the germline J gene. Additional DNA sequences in this sample encode the identical CDR3. This chain uses TRBV26 with TRBJ2-2; 10 positions agree with TRBD1. V lost 5 bases, J lost 4 bases, and 4 bases stayed unmatched. The CDR3 is 15 amino acids. Germline V gene lookup returns CDR1 KGHPV and CDR2 FQNQEV (reference sequence). The CDR3 sequence: CASSRDRGGTGQLYF. CDR3 DNA (partial): TGTGCCAGCAGTAGGGACAGGGGAGGCACCGGGCAGCTCTAC.

On this clone itself: Each gene name is a mouse one. The read is 1 residue too short to cover the CDR3 end, so that end is filled in from the germline J gene. The chain links TRBV3 to TRBJ2-5, with 9 nucleotides matching TRBD1. The CDR3 spans 14 residues. V lost 4 bases and J lost 3; bases outside the gene matches: 2. Germline CDR1 and CDR2: SNHLY and FYNGKV (reference sequence). The covered CDR3 bases are TGTGCCAGCAGCTCCGGGACAGGGCAAGACACCCAGTAC. Its translation: CASSSGTGQDTQY. The full CDR3 sequence reads CASSSGTGQDTQYF.

By share of the sample, this clone is large. Gene and germline names: mouse. The part of the CDR3 DNA that was read is TGTGCCAGCTCCCTTCCCGGGACTGGGGTTGCTGAGCAGTTC. It translates to CASSLPGTGVAEQF. The entire CDR3 is CASSLPGTGVAEQFF. V is TRBV12-1 and J is TRBJ2-1; 10 nucleotides agree with TRBD2. The sequence runs out 1 residue before the end of the CDR3; the remainder is reconstructed from the germline J gene. Trimming took 4 bases from V and 6 from J; bases not matched to a gene: 8. Germline V gives CDR1 SGHSN, CDR2 HYEKVE. There are 15 residues in the CDR3.

For this clone: Gene names are the mouse ones. The read finishes 1 residue shy of the CDR3 end, and the germline J gene is used to complete it. The chain carries TRBV15 and TRBJ2-7; D is unresolved. The CDR3 loop spans 13 amino acids. V lost 10 bases and J 4 bases, leaving 17 bases between the germline ends. CDR1 SGHND and CDR2 FRSKSL come from the germline V gene. CDR3 sequence: CATTLAGRYEQYF. CDR3 DNA, as far as it was read: TGTGCCACCACTCTGGCCGGGCGTTATGAACAGTAC.

This clone has only a few counts. Gene names are mouse gene names. The read is 1 residue too short to cover the CDR3 end, so that end is filled in from the germline J gene. The chain uses TRBV26 and TRBJ2-7; 9 bases are shared with TRBD1. The CDR3 totals 14 residues. V gave up 4 bases and J gave up 2 bases; unmatched junction bases: 3. The germline CDR1 and CDR2 sequences are KGHPV and FQNQEV (reference sequence). CDR3 DNA (partial): TGTGCCAGCAGTCAGGGGACAGGGCCCTATGAACAGTAC. Translated: CASSQGTGPYEQY. The full CDR3 reads CASSQGTGPYEQYF.

Concerning this clone: Germline and genes here are mouse. Coverage ceases 1 residue before the CDR3 finishes, and the germline J gene fills in the end. The V and J genes are TRBV26 and TRBJ2-7; 8 bases fit TRBD1. The CDR3 length is 13 residues. The germline V gene has CDR1 KGHPV and CDR2 FQNQEV (reference sequence). The J segment lost 3 bases and the V segment lost 5 bases, leaving 3 bases of the junction unmatched. CDR3 amino acids: CASSSGQGYEQYF. The covered CDR3 bases are TGTGCCAGCAGTTCCGGACAGGGCTATGAACAGTAC.

With respect to this clone: Gene and germline names: mouse. The DNA ends 1 residue before the CDR3 does, and the rest of the CDR3 is filled in from the germline J gene. This chain joins TRBV26 and TRBJ2-3, with 8 bases matching TRBD2. The trim removed 4 bases at V and 0 bases at J, leaving 6 bases unmatched. The germline gives CDR1 KGHPV, CDR2 FQNQEV (reference sequence). The CDR3 loop spans 16 amino acids. The CDR3 sequence: CASSPSWGASAETLYF. Partial CDR3 DNA: TGTGCCAGCAGTCCCTCCTGGGGGGCTAGTGCAGAAACGCTGTAT. The full variable domain, its missing parts supplied by reference TRBV26 and TRBJ2-3, is NSKVIQTPRYLVKGQGQKAKMRCIPEKGHPVVFWYQQNKNNEFKFLINFQNQEVLQQIDMTEKRFSAECPSNSPCSLEIQSSEAGDSALYLCASSPSWGASAETLYFGSGTRLTVL.

This clone was recorded a few times. The listed genes are named as in mouse. Read data end 1 residue before the CDR3 end; the end is taken from the germline J gene. The gene calls are TRBV26 and TRBJ1-1; perhaps TRBD1 as D (6 bases). The V end lost 3 bases, the J end lost 4 bases, and 6 bases lay between the germline ends. Germline CDR1 is KGHPV and CDR2 is FQNQEV (reference sequence). This CDR3 has 12 amino acids. This chain's CDR3 is CASSLGGTEVFF. The sequenced part of the CDR3 DNA is TGTGCCAGCAGTCTAGGGGGCACAGAAGTCTTC.

This clone has only one observation. The genes and germline here are from mouse. The CDR3 is cut off 1 residue early in the read; its end comes from the germline J gene. V and J are TRBV26 and TRBJ2-1; TRBD2 matches at 11 bases. CDR3 size: 16 residues. J gave up 0 bases and V 6 bases, and 4 bases lay outside the gene matches. The germline gives CDR1 KGHPV, CDR2 FQNQEV (reference sequence). The covered CDR3 bases are TGTGCCAGCAGACGGGACTGGGGGTATAACTATGCTGAGCAGTTC. It specifies CASRRDWGYNYAEQF. The entire CDR3 reads CASRRDWGYNYAEQFF.

Details on this clone: Mouse names are used for the genes. The read terminates 1 residue before the CDR3 end, so the remaining end is supplied by the germline J gene. J is TRBJ2-7 and V is TRBV23; TRBD2 is the table's D call and was not checked against the DNA. The CDR3 contains 15 residues. Germline lookup yields CDR1 KGHTA and CDR2 FQNQQP. CDR3 DNA, as far as it was read: TGCTCCAGCAGTCAATCCGGGACTGGGGGGTATGAACAGTAC. Translated: CSSSQSGTGGYEQY. The entire CDR3 protein reads CSSSQSGTGGYEQYF.

By share of the sample, this clone is medium-sized. The genes and germline here are from mouse. The read comes to an end 1 residue before the CDR3 does, leaving the germline J gene to fill in the end. The chain recombines TRBV23 with TRBJ1-4. Germline values: CDR1 KGHTA, CDR2 FQNQQP. This CDR3 is built from 11 residues. The CDR3 loop reads CSSSPNERLFF. The CDR3 bases that were read are TGCTCCAGCAGCCCCAACGAAAGATTATTT.

This clone was seen a few times. The gene symbols are mouse symbols. The sequenced fragment ends 1 residue before the CDR3 boundary, so the rest is inferred from the germline J gene. The gene calls are TRBV3 and TRBJ2-7; 10 bases agree with TRBD1. The germline V gene encodes CDR1 SNHLY and CDR2 FYNGKV (reference sequence). Trimming removed 4 bases from V and 7 bases from J; junction bases left unmatched: 7. The CDR3 runs to 14 residues. This chain's CDR3 is CASSSPGQGREQYF. The part of the CDR3 DNA that was read is TGTGCCAGCAGCTCTCCGGGACAGGGGAGGGAACAGTAC. The entire variable domain, with the rest obtained from reference TRBV3 and TRBJ2-7, is as follows: GPKVLQIPSHQIIDMGQMVTLNCDPVSNHLYFYWYKQILGQQMEFLVNFYNGKVMEKSKLFKDQFSVERPDGSYFTLKIQPTALEDSAVYFCASSSPGQGREQYFGPGTRLTVL.

Regarding this clone: Gene names and germline refer to mouse. The CDR3 sequence is CASSLGGGNQAPLF. The CDR3 DNA, read in part, is TGTGCCAGCTCTCTCGGGGGAGGGAACCAGGCTCCGCTT. The chain is built from TRBV12-2 and TRBJ1-5; D may be TRBD1 (5 bases). Read sequence stops 1 residue before the CDR3 end, and the germline J gene provides the missing end. Trimming stripped 0 bases from V and 4 bases from J, with 9 bases between. The germline gives CDR1 SGHLS, CDR2 HYDKME. This CDR3 is built from 14 residues. Variable domain in full (rest from reference TRBV12-2 and TRBJ1-5): NSGVVQSPRYIIKGKGERSILKCIPISGHLSVAWYQQTQGQELKFFIQHYDKMERDKGNLPSRFSVQQFDDYHSEMNMSALELEDSAVYFCASSLGGGNQAPLFGEGTRLSVL.

Concerning this clone: The gene symbols are mouse symbols. The sequence runs out 1 residue before the end of the CDR3; the remainder is reconstructed from the germline J gene. The chain has TRBV4 and TRBJ2-7, with TRBD2 identical over 11 bases. The CDR3 runs 14 residues. Unmatched junction bases numbered 8, after V lost 7 bases and J lost 6 bases. CDR1 is LGHDT and CDR2 is YNNKQL in the germline V gene (reference sequence). The CDR3 DNA, read in part, is TGTGCCAGCACCTACCACTGGGGGGGCTTTGAACAGTAC. It specifies CASTYHWGGFEQY. The CDR3 as a whole reads CASTYHWGGFEQYF.